The 30 T cell receptor beta chains reported below all come from one sample, sequenced in a study of blood T cell repertoires in COVID-19. Profiled with immunoSEQ multiplex PCR; TCRdb holds only in-frame clones, not every one. The sample lists fewer than 250,000 clones, 83% occurring once. Sequenced input: peripheral blood. The receptors were sampled from a human donor in a cohort sampled during active COVID-19.

The V and J genes are TRBV27 and TRBJ1-2; possible D gene TRBD1, 6 bases. Germline V gene lookup returns CDR1 MNHEY and CDR2 SMNVEV (reference sequence). This CDR3 has 12 amino acids. Trimming stripped 8 bases from V and 0 bases from J, with 7 bases between. The CDR3, as DNA: TGTGCCAGCCGGACAGCTAACTATGGCTACACCTTC. Its translation is CASRTANYGYTF.

The V gene is TRBV30, the J gene TRBJ2-7; a possible D gene is TRBD2 (7 bases). This CDR3 region has 15 residues. In germline, CDR1 is GTSNPN, CDR2 SVGIG (reference sequence). The V and J ends lost 2 bases and 3 bases respectively, with 17 bases between them. In DNA, the CDR3 is TGTGCCTGGAGTTTTGGGGGCGGGGGTAACTACGAGCAGTACTTC. It codes for CAWSFGGGGNYEQYF.

This clone was seen only a few times. The chain employs TRBV5-6 and TRBJ2-1, with TRBD2 identical over 10 bases. Germline lookup yields CDR1 SGHDT and CDR2 YYEEEE. This CDR3 is built from 15 residues. The V and J ends lost 2 bases and 5 bases, in that order; junction bases with no gene match: 4. The CDR3 DNA reads TGTGCCAGCAGCTTCCCAACTAGCGGGGACAATGAGCAGTTCTTC. As protein: CASSFPTSGDNEQFF.

The DNA of the CDR3 is TGTGCCAGCAGTCCCGGGACAGGGGATGAAAAACTGTTTTTT. Its protein product is CASSPGTGDEKLFF. The chain carries TRBV6-6 and TRBJ1-4, with 10 bases identical to TRBD1. V was pared by 5 bases and J by 6 bases, with 3 bases of the junction left unmatched. The CDR3 has 14 residues. The V gene's germline CDR1 is MNHNY and CDR2 SVGAGI (reference sequence).

The chain uses TRBV11-3 and TRBJ2-3; possibly TRBD2 for D (7 bases). V was shortened by 4 bases and J by 1 base, with 12 bases between the two germline ends. Germline CDR1 reads SGHNT; CDR2 reads YENEEA. The CDR3 length is 15 residues. The CDR3, as DNA: TGTGCCAGCAGCTGGGGGGGCGGGGGCACAGATACGCAGTATTTT. It yields the protein CASSWGGGGTDTQYF. The complete variable domain, with remaining parts taken from reference TRBV11-3 and TRBJ2-3, reads EAGVVQSPRYKIIEKKQPVAFWCNPISGHNTLYWYLQNLGQGPELLIRYENEEAVDDSQLPKDRFSAERLKGVDSTLKIQPAELGDSAVYLCASSWGGGGTDTQYFGPGTRLTVL.

V gene TRBV19 combines with J gene TRBJ2-3; D not resolved. V was trimmed by 8 bases and J by 0 bases, leaving 12 bases between them. Germline-derived CDR1 and CDR2 are LNHDA and SQIVND (reference sequence). This CDR3 spans 14 amino acids. The CDR3 nucleotides read TGTGCCAGTTCGGGTTTTAGGAGCACAGATACGCAGTATTTT. Protein sequence: CASSGFRSTDTQYF.

This CDR3 reads CASSSKNRVRGYTF. The CDR3 DNA follows: TGTGCCAGCAGCTCGAAAAACAGGGTGAGGGGCTACACCTTC. This chain links TRBV5-4 with TRBJ1-2, with D maybe TRBD1 (6 bases). CDR1 and CDR2 (germline): SGHNT, YYREEE (reference sequence). The CDR3 contains 14 residues. Deletions cut 3 bases from V and 8 bases from J, with 17 bases between.

In this sample, this clone turned up once. The gene calls are TRBV5-1 and TRBJ1-2; no clear D gene. This CDR3 is built from 19 residues. Germline loops: CDR1 SGHRS, CDR2 YFSETQ. V lost 0 bases, J lost 7 bases, and 28 bases lay in between. The chain's CDR3 is CASSLGPGNNFDHPRGYTF. CDR3 coding DNA: TGCGCCAGCAGCTTGGGACCCGGGAACAATTTTGACCATCCCCGTGGCTACACCTTC.

This chain's CDR3 is CASTPGLLTLNTGELFF. The CDR3 DNA reads TGCGCCAGCACCCCGGGACTCCTCACTTTAAACACCGGGGAGCTGTTTTTT. V gene TRBV5-1 combines with J gene TRBJ2-2, with a tentative D call TRBD2 (6 bases). In germline, CDR1 is SGHRS, CDR2 YFSETQ. Trimming removed 6 bases at V and 2 bases at J, with 20 bases between. The length of the CDR3 is 17 residues. Combining the CDR3 with reference TRBV5-1 and TRBJ2-2 gives the whole variable domain KAGVTQTPRYLIKTRGQQVTLSCSPISGHRSVSWYQQTPGQGLQFLFEYFSETQRNKGNFPGRFSGRQFSNSRSEMNVSTLELGDSALYLCASTPGLLTLNTGELFFGEGSRLTVL.

This chain connects TRBV15 to TRBJ2-7; D is ambiguous. CDR1 is LNHNV, CDR2 YYDKDF, per germline (reference sequence). The V gene lost 8 bases and the J gene lost 3 bases, with 11 bases spanning the gap. The CDR3 runs to 12 residues. The CDR3 loop reads CATGDGYYEQYF. CDR3 DNA sequence: TGTGCCACCGGAGACGGCTACTACGAGCAGTACTTC.

The rearrangement joins TRBV6-6 to TRBJ2-3; 7 bases map to TRBD1. The CDR3 loop spans 15 amino acids. V shed 0 bases, J shed 5 bases, and the junction held 5 bases outside the gene matches. CDR1 is MNHNY, CDR2 SVGAGI, per germline (reference sequence). CDR3 in amino acids: CASSYSIDREDTQYF. In DNA, the CDR3 is TGTGCCAGCAGTTACTCGATCGACAGGGAAGATACGCAGTATTTT.

This clone was seen more than once but under ten times. This sequence joins TRBV20-1 and TRBJ2-3; D unclear. CDR3 length: 11 amino acids. CDR1 DFQATT and CDR2 SNEGSKA come from the germline V gene (reference sequence). V lost 6 bases to trimming and J lost 2 bases, with 6 bases between them. The CDR3 is CSAYYTDTQYF. CDR3 sequence (DNA): TGCAGTGCCTACTACACAGATACGCAGTATTTT.

The chain is built from TRBV6-5 and TRBJ2-6; tentatively, D is TRBD1 (6 bases). CDR1 is MNHEY, CDR2 SVGAGI, per germline. The CDR3 is made up of 16 amino acids. With 0 bases removed from V and 4 bases from J, the gap between germline ends came to 10 bases. CDR3 bases: TGTGCCAGCAGTTACTCGGGGGCCGGGGGGGCCAACGTCCTGACTTTC. This codes for CASSYSGAGGANVLTF.

The chain has TRBV28 and TRBJ2-5, with 7 bases fitting TRBD1. V lost 2 bases and J lost 4; bases outside the gene matches: 4. Germline CDR1 and CDR2: MDHEN and SYDVKM. CDR3 length equals 14 residues. The CDR3 is CASSLGGQLETQYF. In nucleotides, the CDR3 is TGTGCCAGCAGTTTAGGGGGACAGTTAGAGACCCAGTACTTC.

The chain joins TRBV7-9 to TRBJ2-5, with TRBD1 matching 11 bases. CDR1 is SEHNR, CDR2 FQNEAQ, per germline (reference sequence). CDR3 size: 17 residues. J was trimmed by 2 bases and V by 3 bases; bases with no gene match: 8. The CDR3 loop is CASSFSLRDRGQETQYF. In DNA, the CDR3 is TGTGCCAGCAGCTTTTCTTTGCGGGACAGGGGGCAAGAGACCCAGTACTTC.

This clone was seen ten or more times. V gene TRBV5-5 combines with J gene TRBJ1-4, with 8 bases matching TRBD1. V gave up 4 bases and J gave up 3 bases; unmatched junction bases: 8. Per germline, CDR1 SGHKS and CDR2 YYEKEE (reference sequence). The CDR3 covers 16 residues. The CDR3 sequence is CASSGDRSLSNEKLFF. Here the CDR3 DNA reads TGTGCCAGCAGCGGGGACAGGTCCCTTTCTAATGAAAAACTGTTTTTT.

J is TRBJ1-5 and V is TRBV19; D ambiguous. CDR3 length: 13 amino acids. Germline CDR1 is LNHDA and CDR2 is SQIVND (reference sequence). V was shortened by 5 bases and J by 3 bases, with 8 bases between the two germline ends. CDR3 in DNA: TGTGCCAGTAGTCTCGGACTCAATCAGCCCCAGCATTTT. This sequence encodes CASSLGLNQPQHF.

V usage is TRBV6-6 and J usage is TRBJ1-6; D possibly corresponds to TRBD1 (5 bases). The CDR3 is 14 amino acids. Germline V gene data show CDR1 as MNHNY and CDR2 as SVGAGI (reference sequence). With 2 bases removed from V and 9 bases from J, the gap between germline ends came to 11 bases. The CDR3 nucleotides are TGTGCCAGCAGTTACGCAGGGTTAAGTTCACCCCTCCACTTT. Its protein product is CASSYAGLSSPLHF.

The V and J genes are TRBV4-2 and TRBJ2-7; a weak D match, TRBD1 (6 bases). V was trimmed by 2 bases and J by 2 bases, leaving 19 bases between them. Looked up from germline, CDR1 is LGHNA and CDR2 is YNFKEQ. The CDR3 is 17 amino acids. CDR3 protein: CASSQIPGTLRTYEQYF. The CDR3 DNA sequence: TGTGCCAGCAGCCAAATCCCCGGGACACTAAGGACCTACGAGCAGTACTTC.

This chain connects TRBV28 to TRBJ1-2; no clear D gene. Germline V gene lookup returns CDR1 MDHEN and CDR2 SYDVKM. The length of the CDR3 is 12 residues. Trimming took 2 bases from V and 3 from J, leaving 4 bases between them. The CDR3 DNA follows: TGTGCCAGCAGTTTAATAGACTATGGCTACACCTTC. Its protein product is CASSLIDYGYTF.

V gene TRBV14 combines with J gene TRBJ2-1; D not resolved. V gave up 1 base and J gave up 7 bases, with 14 bases separating them. The CDR3 has 15 amino acids. Germline CDR1 and CDR2: SGHDN and FVKESK. CDR3 nucleotides: TGTGCCAGCAGCCAAGGGGTTAGCTCGGAGAATGAGCAGTTCTTC. This translates into CASSQGVSSENEQFF.

The J gene is TRBJ1-4, the V gene TRBV5-5, with TRBD1 matching 7 bases. The V segment lost 2 bases and the J segment 3 bases; nucleotides outside the gene matches: 1. Germline V gives CDR1 SGHKS, CDR2 YYEKEE (reference sequence). CDR3 length equals 14 residues. The CDR3 region has the DNA TGTGCCAGCAGCTTAGGGACAGCTAATGAAAAACTGTTTTTT. This gives the protein CASSLGTANEKLFF.

This sequence joins TRBV27 and TRBJ2-5; 8 bases are shared with TRBD1. The CDR3 contains 16 residues. Germline V gene lookup returns CDR1 MNHEY and CDR2 SMNVEV (reference sequence). J was trimmed by 4 bases and V by 6 bases; bases with no gene match: 13. CDR3 sequence: CASSLMTGVVGETQYF. The CDR3 nucleotides are TGTGCCAGCAGCCTCATGACAGGGGTAGTGGGAGAGACCCAGTACTTC.

The J gene is TRBJ1-4, the V gene TRBV19; no definite D call. Deletions cut 3 bases from V and 7 bases from J, with 15 bases between. CDR1 and CDR2 (germline): LNHDA, SQIVND (reference sequence). This CDR3 spans 15 amino acids. Here the CDR3 reads CASSIGEVTREKLFF. In DNA, the CDR3 is TGTGCCAGTAGTATTGGAGAGGTGACGCGTGAAAAACTGTTTTTT. Variable domain in full (rest from reference TRBV19 and TRBJ1-4): DGGITQSPKYLFRKEGQNVTLSCEQNLNHDAMYWYRQDPGQGLRLIYYSQIVNDFQKGDIAEGYSVSREKKESFPLTVTSAQKNPTAFYLCASSIGEVTREKLFFGSGTQLSVL.

The chain uses TRBV28 and TRBJ2-7; the D gene is possibly TRBD2 (6 bases). CDR3 length equals 10 residues. The ends were cut back, 5 bases at V and 10 bases at J, with 9 bases in the middle. Germline CDR1 is MDHEN and CDR2 is SYDVKM. DNA of the CDR3: TGTGCCAGCAGTCACGGGAGTCAGTACTTC. This gives the protein CASSHGSQYF.

This chain joins TRBV6-7 and TRBJ2-7; 8 bases fit TRBD1. TRBV6-7 is sorted into the ORF group, with uncertain function. This CDR3 is built from 13 residues. V was clipped by 5 bases and J by 3 bases; unmatched bases: 3. CDR3 region: CASSQDRVYEQYF. The DNA for the CDR3 is TGTGCCAGCAGTCAGGACAGGGTCTACGAGCAGTACTTC.

This chain uses TRBV24-1 with TRBJ1-2, with TRBD1 identical over 11 bases. Germline CDR1 is KGHDR and CDR2 is SFDVKD. This CDR3 comprises 18 residues. V lost 3 bases to trimming and J lost 2 bases; unmatched junction nucleotides: 10. CDR3 DNA: TGTGCCACCAGTGATCCTGGGACAGGGGGGCACCACAACTATGGCTACACCTTC. Translating it yields CATSDPGTGGHHNYGYTF.

This sequence joins TRBV28 and TRBJ2-1, with D perhaps matching TRBD2 (7 bases). CDR1 and CDR2 from the germline V gene are MDHEN and SYDVKM. Trimming took 6 bases from V and 2 from J, leaving 11 bases between them. The CDR3 sequence is 14 residues long. The CDR3 here is CASSPGGPYNEQFF. The CDR3 bases are TGTGCCAGCAGCCCCGGGGGGCCCTACAATGAGCAGTTCTTC.

The sample holds a few counts of this clone. The V gene is TRBV4-1, the J gene TRBJ2-1; 14 bases line up with TRBD2. Germline V gene lookup returns CDR1 MGHRA and CDR2 YSYEKL. V dropped 0 bases and J dropped 0; count of bases not matched to a gene: 1. The CDR3 length is 18 residues. CDR3 amino acids: CASSQDGTSGGSYNEQFF. The DNA of the CDR3 is TGCGCCAGCAGCCAAGATGGGACTAGCGGGGGCTCCTACAATGAGCAGTTCTTC.

The V call is TRBV28, the J call TRBJ2-7, with a tentative D call TRBD1 (6 bases). The germline V gene encodes CDR1 MDHEN and CDR2 SYDVKM. The CDR3 is 15 amino acids. V was pared by 6 bases and J by 1 base, with 16 bases between. CDR3 residues: CASRAQGMGSYEQYF. CDR3 sequence (DNA): TGTGCCAGCAGGGCACAGGGTATGGGGTCCTACGAGCAGTACTTC.